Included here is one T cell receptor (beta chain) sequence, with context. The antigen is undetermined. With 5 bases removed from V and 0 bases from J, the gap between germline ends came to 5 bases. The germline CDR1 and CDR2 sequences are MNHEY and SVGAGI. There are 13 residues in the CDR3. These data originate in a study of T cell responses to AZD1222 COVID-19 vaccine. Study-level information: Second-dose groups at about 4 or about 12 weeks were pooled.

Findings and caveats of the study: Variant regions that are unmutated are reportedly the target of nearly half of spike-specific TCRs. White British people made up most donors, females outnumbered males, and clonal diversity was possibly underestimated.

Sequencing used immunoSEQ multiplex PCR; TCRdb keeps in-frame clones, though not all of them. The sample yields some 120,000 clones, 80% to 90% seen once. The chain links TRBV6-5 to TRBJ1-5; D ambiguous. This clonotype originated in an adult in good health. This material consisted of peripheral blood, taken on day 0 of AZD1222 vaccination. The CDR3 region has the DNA TGTGCCAGCAGTCCCGTTAGCAATCAGCCCCAGCATTTT. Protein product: CASSPVSNQPQHF.